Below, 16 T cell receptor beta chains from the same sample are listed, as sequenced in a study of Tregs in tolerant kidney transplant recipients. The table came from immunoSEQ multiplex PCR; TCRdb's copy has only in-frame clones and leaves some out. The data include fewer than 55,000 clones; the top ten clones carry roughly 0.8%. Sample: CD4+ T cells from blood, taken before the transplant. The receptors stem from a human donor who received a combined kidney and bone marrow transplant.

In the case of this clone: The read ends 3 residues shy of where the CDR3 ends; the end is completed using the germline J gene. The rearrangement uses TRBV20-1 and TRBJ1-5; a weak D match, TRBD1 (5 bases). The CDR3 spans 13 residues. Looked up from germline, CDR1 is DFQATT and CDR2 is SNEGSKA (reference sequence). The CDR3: CSARGRETGPQHF. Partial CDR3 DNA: TGCAGTGCTAGGGGCAGGGAAACAGGTCCC.

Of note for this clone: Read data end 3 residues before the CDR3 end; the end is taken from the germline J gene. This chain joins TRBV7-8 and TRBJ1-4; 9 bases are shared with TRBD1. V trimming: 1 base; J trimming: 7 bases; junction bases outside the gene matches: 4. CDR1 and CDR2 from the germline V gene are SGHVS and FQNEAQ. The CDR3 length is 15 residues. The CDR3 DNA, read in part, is TGTGCCAGCAGCTTAGAGGACAGGGGACGTGAAAAA. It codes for CASSLEDRGREK. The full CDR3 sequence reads CASSLEDRGREKLFF.

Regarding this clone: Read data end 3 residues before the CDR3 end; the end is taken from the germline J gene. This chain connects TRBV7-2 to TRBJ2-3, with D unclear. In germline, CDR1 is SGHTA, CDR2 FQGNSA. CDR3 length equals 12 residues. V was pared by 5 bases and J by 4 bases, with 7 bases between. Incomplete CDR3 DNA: TGTGCCAGCAGCCCCACATCAGATACG. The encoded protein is CASSPTSDT. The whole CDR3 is CASSPTSDTQYF.

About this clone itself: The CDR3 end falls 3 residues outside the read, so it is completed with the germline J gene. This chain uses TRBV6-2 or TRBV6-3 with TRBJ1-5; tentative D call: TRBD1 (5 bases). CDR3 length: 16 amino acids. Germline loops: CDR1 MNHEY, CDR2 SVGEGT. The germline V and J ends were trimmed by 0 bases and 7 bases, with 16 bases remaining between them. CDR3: CASSYSMAGSRQPQHF. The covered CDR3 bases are TGTGCCAGCAGTTACTCGATGGCAGGGTCGCGACAGCCC.

The CDR3 loop is CSARAAVANTGELFF. The CDR3 DNA, read in part, is TGCAGTGCTAGAGCAGCGGTAGCGAACACCGGGGAG. The chain carries TRBV20-1 and TRBJ2-2; TRBD2 might be the D (5 bases). The sequence runs out 3 residues before the end of the CDR3; the remainder is reconstructed from the germline J gene. The CDR3 runs 15 residues. Deletions cut 1 base from V and 0 bases from J, with 9 bases between. CDR1 is DFQATT and CDR2 is SNEGSKA in the germline V gene (reference sequence).

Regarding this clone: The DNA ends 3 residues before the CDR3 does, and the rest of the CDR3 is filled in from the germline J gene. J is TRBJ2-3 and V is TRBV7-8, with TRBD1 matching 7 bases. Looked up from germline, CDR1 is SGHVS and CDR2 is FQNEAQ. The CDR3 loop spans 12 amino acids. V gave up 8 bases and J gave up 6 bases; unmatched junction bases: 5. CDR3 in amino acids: CASGRGPDTQYF. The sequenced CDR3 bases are TGTGCCAGCGGTAGGGGGCCGGATACG.

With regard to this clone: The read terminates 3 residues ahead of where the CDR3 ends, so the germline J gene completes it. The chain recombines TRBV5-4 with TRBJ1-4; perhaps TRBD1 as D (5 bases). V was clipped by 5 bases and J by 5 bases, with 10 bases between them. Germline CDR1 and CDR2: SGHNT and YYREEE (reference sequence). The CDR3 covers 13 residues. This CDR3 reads CASRQAQNEKLFF. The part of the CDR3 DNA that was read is TGTGCCAGCAGACAGGCTCAGAATGAAAAA.

The DNA read from the CDR3 is TGTGCCAGTTCAGGGGCCGGAGATACG. Protein sequence: CASSGAGDT. The whole CDR3 sequence is CASSGAGDTQYF. V gene TRBV19 combines with J gene TRBJ2-3; D is perhaps TRBD1 (6 bases). The read finishes 3 residues shy of the CDR3 end, and the germline J gene is used to complete it. V lost 8 bases and J lost 5, with 11 bases in between. This CDR3 has 12 residues. The germline gives CDR1 LNHDA, CDR2 SQIVND (reference sequence).

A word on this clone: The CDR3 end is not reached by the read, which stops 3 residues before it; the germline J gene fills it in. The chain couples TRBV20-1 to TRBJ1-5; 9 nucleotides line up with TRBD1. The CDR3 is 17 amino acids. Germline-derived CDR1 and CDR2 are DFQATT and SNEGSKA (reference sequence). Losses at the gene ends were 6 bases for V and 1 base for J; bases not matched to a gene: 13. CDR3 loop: CSAESKRTGASNQPQHF. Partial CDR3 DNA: TGCAGTGCAGAATCCAAGCGGACAGGGGCGAGCAATCAGCCC.

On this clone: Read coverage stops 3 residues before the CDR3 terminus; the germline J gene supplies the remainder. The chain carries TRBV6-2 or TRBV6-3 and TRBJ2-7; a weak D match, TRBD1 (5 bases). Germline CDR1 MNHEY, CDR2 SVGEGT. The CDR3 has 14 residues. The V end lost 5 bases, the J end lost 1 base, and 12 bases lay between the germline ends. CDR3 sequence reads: CASSPLRQSYEQYF. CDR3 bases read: TGTGCCAGCAGTCCGCTCCGACAGTCCTACGAG.

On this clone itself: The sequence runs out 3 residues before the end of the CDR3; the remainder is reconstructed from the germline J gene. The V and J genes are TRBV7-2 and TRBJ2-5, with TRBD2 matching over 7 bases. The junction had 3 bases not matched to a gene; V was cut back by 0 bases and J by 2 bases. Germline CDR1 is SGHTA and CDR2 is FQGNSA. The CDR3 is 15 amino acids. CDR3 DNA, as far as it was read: TGTGCCAGCAGCTTAGCGGCTAGCGGACAAGAGACC. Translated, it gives CASSLAASGQET. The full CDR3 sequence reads CASSLAASGQETQYF.

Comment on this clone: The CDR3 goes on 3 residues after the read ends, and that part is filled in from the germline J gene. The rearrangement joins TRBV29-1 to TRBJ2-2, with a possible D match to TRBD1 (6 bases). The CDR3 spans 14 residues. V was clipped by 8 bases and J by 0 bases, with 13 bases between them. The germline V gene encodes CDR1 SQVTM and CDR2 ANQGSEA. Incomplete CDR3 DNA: TGCAGCTCCTCGGACAGTGCGAACACCGGGGAG. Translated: CSSSDSANTGE. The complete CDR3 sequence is CSSSDSANTGELFF.

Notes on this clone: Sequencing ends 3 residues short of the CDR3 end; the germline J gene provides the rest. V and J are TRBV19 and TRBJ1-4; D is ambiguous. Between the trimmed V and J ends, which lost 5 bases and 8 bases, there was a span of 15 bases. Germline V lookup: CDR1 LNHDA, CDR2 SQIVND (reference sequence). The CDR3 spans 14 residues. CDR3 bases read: TGTGCCAGTAGTCTATCCGGGGAGCGGGAAAAA. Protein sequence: CASSLSGEREK. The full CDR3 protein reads CASSLSGEREKLFF.

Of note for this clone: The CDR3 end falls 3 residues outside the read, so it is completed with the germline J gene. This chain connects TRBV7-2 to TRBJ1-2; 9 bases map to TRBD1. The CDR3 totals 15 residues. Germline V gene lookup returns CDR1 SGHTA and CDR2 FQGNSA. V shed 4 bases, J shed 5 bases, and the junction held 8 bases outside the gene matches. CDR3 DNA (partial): TGTGCCAGCAGCTCGATTGACAGGGGGTCATATGGC. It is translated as CASSSIDRGSYG. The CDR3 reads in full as CASSSIDRGSYGYTF.

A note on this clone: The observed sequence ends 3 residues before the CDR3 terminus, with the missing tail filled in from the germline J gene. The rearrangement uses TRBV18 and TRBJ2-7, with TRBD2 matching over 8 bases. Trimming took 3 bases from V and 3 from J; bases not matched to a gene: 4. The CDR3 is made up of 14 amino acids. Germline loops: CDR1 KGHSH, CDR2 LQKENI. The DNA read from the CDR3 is TGTGCCAGCTCACCGGATAGCGGGAACTACGAG. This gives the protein CASSPDSGNYE. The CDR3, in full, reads CASSPDSGNYEQYF.

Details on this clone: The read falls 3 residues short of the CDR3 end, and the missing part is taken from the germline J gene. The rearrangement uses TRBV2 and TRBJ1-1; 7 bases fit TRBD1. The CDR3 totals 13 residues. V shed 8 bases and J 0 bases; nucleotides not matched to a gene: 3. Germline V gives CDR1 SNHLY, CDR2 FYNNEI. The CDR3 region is CASRTGMNTEAFF. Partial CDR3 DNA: TGTGCCAGCCGGACAGGAATGAACACTGAA.